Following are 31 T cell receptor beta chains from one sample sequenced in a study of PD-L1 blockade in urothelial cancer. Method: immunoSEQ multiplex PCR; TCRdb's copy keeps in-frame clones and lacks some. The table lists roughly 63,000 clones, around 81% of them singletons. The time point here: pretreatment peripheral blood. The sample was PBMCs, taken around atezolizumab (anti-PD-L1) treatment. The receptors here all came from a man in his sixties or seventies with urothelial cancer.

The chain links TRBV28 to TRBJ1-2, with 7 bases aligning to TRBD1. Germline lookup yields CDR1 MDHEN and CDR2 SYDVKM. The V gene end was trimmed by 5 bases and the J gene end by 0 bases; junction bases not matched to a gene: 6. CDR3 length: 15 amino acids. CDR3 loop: CASSLRDRANYGYTF. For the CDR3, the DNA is TGTGCCAGCAGTCTCCGGGACAGAGCTAACTATGGCTACACCTTC.

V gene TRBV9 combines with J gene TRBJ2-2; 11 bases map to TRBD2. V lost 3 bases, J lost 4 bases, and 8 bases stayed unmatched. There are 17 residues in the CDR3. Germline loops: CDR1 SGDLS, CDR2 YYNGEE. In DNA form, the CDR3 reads TGTGCCAGCAGCGCGGGGACTAGCGGAGGGAGCACCGGGGAGCTGTTTTTT. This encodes CASSAGTSGGSTGELFF. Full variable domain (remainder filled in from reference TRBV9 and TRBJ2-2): DSGVTQTPKHLITATGQRVTLRCSPRSGDLSVYWYQQSLDQGLQFLIQYYNGEERAKGNILERFSAQQFPDLHSELNLSSLELGDSALYFCASSAGTSGGSTGELFFGEGSRLTVL.

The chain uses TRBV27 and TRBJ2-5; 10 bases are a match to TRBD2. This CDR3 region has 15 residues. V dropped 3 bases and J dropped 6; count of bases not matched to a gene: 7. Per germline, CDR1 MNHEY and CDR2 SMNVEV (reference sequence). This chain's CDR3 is CASSFGTSAIQTQYF. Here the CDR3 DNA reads TGTGCCAGCAGTTTTGGGACTAGCGCGATCCAGACCCAGTACTTC.

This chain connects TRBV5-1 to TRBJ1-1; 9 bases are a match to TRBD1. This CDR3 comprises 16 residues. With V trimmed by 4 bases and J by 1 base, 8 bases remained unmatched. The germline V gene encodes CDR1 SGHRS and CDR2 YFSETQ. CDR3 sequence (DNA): TGCGCCAGCAGCGGTGGACAGGGGTTGCCGAACACTGAAGCTTTCTTT. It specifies CASSGGQGLPNTEAFF.

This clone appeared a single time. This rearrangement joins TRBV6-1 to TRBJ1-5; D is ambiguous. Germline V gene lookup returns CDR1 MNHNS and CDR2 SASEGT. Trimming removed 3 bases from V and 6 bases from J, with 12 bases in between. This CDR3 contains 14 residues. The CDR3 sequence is CASSDPRFRQPQHF. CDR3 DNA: TGTGCCAGCAGTGACCCCAGGTTCCGTCAGCCCCAGCATTTT.

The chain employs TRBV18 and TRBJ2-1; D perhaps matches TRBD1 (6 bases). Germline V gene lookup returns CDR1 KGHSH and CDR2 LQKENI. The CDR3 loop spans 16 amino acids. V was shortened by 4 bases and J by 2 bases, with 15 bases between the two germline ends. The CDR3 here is CASSLLQGETYNEQFF. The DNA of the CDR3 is TGTGCCAGCTCACTCCTACAGGGAGAAACCTACAATGAGCAGTTCTTC.

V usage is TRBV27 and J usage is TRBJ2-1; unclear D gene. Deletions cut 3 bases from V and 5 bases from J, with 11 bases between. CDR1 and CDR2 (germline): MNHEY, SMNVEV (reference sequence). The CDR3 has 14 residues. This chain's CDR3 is CASSFFRANNEQFF. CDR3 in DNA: TGTGCCAGCAGTTTCTTCCGCGCCAACAATGAGCAGTTCTTC.

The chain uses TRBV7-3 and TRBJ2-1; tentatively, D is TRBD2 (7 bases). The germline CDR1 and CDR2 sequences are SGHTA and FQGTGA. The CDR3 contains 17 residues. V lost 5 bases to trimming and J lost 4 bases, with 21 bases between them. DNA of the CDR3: TGTGCCAGCAGCAAGGGGGGGACTCATTTCTCTTACAATGAGCAGTTCTTC. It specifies CASSKGGTHFSYNEQFF.

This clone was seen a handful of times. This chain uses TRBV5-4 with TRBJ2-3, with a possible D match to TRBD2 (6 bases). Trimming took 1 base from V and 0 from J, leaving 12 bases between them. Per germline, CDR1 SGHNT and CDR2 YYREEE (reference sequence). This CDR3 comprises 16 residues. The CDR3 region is CASSLKLADSTDTQYF. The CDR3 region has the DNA TGTGCCAGCAGCTTGAAATTAGCGGATAGCACAGATACGCAGTATTTT.

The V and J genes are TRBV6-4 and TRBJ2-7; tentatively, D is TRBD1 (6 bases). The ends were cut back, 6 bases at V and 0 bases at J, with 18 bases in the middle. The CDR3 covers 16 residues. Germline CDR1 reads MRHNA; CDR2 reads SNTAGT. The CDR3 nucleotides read TGTGCCAGCAGCCTCTCTGTTGAACAGGGCTCCTACGAGCAGTACTTC. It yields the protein CASSLSVEQGSYEQYF.

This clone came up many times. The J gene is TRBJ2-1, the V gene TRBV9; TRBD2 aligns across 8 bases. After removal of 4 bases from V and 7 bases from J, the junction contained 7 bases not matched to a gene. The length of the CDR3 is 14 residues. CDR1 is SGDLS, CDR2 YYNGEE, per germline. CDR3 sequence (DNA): TGTGCCAGCAGCCCGAGCGGGAGTGGTAATGAGCAGTTCTTC. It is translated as CASSPSGSGNEQFF.

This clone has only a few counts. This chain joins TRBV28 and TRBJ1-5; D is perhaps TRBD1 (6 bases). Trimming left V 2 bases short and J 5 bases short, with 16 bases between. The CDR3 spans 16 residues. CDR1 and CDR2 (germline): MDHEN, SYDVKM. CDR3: CASSLLNRVVDQPQHF. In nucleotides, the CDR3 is TGTGCCAGCAGTTTACTTAACAGGGTAGTAGATCAGCCCCAGCATTTT.

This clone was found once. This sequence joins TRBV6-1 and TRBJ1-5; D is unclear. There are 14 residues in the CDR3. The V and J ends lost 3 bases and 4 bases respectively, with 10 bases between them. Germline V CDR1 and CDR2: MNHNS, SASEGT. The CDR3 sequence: CASSDGSSNQPQHF. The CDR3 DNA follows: TGTGCCAGCAGTGACGGGTCCAGTAATCAGCCCCAGCATTTT.

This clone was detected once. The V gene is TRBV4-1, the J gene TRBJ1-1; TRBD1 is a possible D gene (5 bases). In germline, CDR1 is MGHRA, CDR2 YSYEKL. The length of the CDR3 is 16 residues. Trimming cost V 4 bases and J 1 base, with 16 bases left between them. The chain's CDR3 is CASSPVSGGGNTEAFF. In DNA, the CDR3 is TGCGCCAGCAGCCCCGTTTCTGGGGGGGGGAACACTGAAGCTTTCTTT.

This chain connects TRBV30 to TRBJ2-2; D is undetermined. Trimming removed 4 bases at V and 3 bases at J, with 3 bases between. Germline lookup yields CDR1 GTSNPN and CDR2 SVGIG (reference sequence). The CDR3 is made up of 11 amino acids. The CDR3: CAWTDTGELFF. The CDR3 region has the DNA TGTGCCTGGACAGACACCGGGGAGCTGTTTTTT.

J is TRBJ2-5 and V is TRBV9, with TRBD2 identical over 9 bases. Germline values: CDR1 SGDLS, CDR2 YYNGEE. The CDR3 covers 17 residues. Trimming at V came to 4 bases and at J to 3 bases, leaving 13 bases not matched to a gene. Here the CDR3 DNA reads TGTGCCAGCAGCCCGTCGGTAGCGGGAGAAGGGGAAGAGACCCAGTACTTC. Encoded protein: CASSPSVAGEGEETQYF.

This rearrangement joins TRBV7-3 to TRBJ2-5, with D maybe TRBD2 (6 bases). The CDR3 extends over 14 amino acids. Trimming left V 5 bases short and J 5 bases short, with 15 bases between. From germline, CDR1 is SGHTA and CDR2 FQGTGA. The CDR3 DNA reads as TGTGCCAGCAGCCGAGGAGGGTCGCAGGAGACCCAGTACTTC. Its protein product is CASSRGGSQETQYF.

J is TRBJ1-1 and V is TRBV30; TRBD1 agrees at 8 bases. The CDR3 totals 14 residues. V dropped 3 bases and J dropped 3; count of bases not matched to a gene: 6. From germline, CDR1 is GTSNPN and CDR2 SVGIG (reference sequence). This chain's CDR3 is CAWSPRGRYTEAFF. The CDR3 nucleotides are TGTGCCTGGAGCCCCAGGGGGCGATACACTGAAGCTTTCTTT. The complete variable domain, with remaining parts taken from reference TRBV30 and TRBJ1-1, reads SQTIHQWPATLVQPVGSPLSLECTVEGTSNPNLYWYRQAAGRGLQLLFYSVGIGQISSEVPQNLSASRPQDRQFILSSKKLLLSDSGFYLCAWSPRGRYTEAFFGQGTRLTVV.

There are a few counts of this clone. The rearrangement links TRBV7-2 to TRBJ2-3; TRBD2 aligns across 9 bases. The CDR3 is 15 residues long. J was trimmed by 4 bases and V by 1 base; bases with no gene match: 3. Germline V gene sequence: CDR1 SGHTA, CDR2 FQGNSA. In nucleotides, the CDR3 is TGTGCCAGCAGCTTAGGCGGGAGGGAGGCAGATACGCAGTATTTT. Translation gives CASSLGGREADTQYF.

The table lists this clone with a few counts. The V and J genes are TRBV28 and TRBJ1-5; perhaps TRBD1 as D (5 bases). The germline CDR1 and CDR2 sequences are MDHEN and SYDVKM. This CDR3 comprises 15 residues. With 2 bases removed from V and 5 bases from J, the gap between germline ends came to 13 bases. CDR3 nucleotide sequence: TGTGCCAGCAGTTTACAGGGTGGGGATCATCAGCCCCAGCATTTT. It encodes CASSLQGGDHQPQHF. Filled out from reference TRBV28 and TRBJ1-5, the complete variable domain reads DVKVTQSSRYLVKRTGEKVFLECVQDMDHENMFWYRQDPGLGLRLIYFSYDVKMKEKGDIPEGYSVSREKKERFSLILESASTNQTSMYLCASSLQGGDHQPQHFGDGTRLSIL.

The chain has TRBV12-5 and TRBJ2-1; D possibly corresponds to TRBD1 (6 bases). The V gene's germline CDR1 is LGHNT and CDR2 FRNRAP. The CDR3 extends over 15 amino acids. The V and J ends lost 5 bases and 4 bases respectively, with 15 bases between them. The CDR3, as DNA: TGTGCTAGTGGTCCTCCCGGGACACAATACAATGAGCAGTTCTTC. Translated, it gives CASGPPGTQYNEQFF.

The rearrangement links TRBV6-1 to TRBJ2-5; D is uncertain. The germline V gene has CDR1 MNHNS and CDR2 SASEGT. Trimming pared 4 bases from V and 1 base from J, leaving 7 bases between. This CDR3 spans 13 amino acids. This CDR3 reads CASSALIQETQYF. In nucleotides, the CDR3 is TGTGCCAGCAGTGCCCTAATCCAAGAGACCCAGTACTTC.

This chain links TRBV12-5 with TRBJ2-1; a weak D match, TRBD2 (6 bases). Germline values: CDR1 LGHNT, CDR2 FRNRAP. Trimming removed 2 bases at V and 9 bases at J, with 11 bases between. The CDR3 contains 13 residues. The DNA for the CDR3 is TGTGCTAGTGGTTTGTTTCTAGCGTCTGAGCAGTTCTTC. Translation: CASGLFLASEQFF.

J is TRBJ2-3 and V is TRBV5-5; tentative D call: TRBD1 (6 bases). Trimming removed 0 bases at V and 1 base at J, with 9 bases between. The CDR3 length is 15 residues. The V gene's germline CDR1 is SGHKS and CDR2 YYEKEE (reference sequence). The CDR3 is CASSLGDIRTDTQYF. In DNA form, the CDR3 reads TGTGCCAGCAGCTTGGGGGACATACGCACAGATACGCAGTATTTT.

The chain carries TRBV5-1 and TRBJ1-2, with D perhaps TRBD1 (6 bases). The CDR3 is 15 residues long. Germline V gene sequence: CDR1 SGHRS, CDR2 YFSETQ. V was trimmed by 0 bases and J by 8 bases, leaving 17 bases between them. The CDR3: CASSLGSGAGAGYTF. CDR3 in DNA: TGCGCCAGCAGCTTGGGCTCTGGTGCAGGGGCGGGCTACACCTTC.

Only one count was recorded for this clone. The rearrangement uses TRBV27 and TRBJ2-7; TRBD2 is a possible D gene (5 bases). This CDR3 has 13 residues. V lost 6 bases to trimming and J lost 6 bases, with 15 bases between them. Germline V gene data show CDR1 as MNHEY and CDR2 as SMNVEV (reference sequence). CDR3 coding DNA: TGTGCCAGCAGCCAGACTACTTCGGGCGAGCAGTACTTC. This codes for CASSQTTSGEQYF.

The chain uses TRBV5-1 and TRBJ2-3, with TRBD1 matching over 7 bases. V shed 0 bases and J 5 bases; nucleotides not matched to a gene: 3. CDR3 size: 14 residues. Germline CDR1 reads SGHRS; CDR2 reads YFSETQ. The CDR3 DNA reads TGCGCCAGCAGCTTGGGACAGGGTGGAGATACGCAGTATTTT. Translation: CASSLGQGGDTQYF.

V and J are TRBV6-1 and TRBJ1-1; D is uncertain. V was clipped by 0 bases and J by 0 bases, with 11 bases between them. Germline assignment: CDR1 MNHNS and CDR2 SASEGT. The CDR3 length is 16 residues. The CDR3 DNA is TGTGCCAGCAGTGAAGCAGATTATGGCCTGAACACTGAAGCTTTCTTT. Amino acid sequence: CASSEADYGLNTEAFF.

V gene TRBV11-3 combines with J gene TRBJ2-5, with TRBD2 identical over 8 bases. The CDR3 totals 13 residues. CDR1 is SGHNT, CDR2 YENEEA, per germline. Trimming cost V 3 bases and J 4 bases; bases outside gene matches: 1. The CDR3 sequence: CASSFRGGETQYF. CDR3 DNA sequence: TGTGCCAGCAGCTTTCGGGGGGGAGAGACCCAGTACTTC.

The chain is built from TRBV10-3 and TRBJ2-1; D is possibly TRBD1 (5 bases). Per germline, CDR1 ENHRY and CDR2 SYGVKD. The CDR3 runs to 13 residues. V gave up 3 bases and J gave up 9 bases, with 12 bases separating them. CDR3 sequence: CAISDLTDTEQFF. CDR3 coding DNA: TGTGCCATCAGTGACCTGACAGACACTGAGCAGTTCTTC.

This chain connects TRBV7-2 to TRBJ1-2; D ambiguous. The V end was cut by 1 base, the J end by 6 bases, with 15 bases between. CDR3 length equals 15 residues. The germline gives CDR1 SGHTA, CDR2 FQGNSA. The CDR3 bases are TGTGCCAGCAGCTTAGATTGGACGACCGGGAATGGCTACACCTTC. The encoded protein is CASSLDWTTGNGYTF. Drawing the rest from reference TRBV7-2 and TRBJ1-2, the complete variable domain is GAGVSQSPSNKVTEKGKDVELRCDPISGHTALYWYRQSLGQGLEFLIYFQGNSAPDKSGLPSDRFSAERTGGSVSTLTIQRTQQEDSAVYLCASSLDWTTGNGYTFGSGTRLTVV.